This record covers a single T cell receptor (beta chain). Its antigen is undetermined. The data originate from a study of T cells in tuberculosis. Overall study: This South African cohort compared adolescents with or without latent tuberculosis against adults with active tuberculosis.

Libraries were prepared by immunoSEQ multiplex PCR; TCRdb keeps only in-frame clonotypes and omits some of them. The sample comprises fewer than 55,000 clones, 90% to 95% of which are singletons, and 6% to 8% rests with the top ten. Study outcomes and limitations: Classification accuracy was 85% to 90% (AUROC over 0.85) with the GMM-specific repertoire. GMM-specific TCRs were nearer to active tuberculosis alpha repertoires, suggesting expansion.

The receptor's source is a donor aged 10-29 years with latent tuberculosis or without tuberculosis infection. The sample was PBMCs.

The DNA of the CDR3 is TGTGCCAGCTCACGGGGGGAATTTCACTCTGGGGCCAACGTCCTGACTTTC. This codes for CASSRGEFHSGANVLTF. This chain uses TRBV18 with TRBJ2-6; tentative D call: TRBD2 (6 bases). V was clipped by 4 bases and J by 0 bases, with 13 bases between them. The V gene's germline CDR1 is KGHSH and CDR2 LQKENI. The CDR3 length is 17 residues.